This T cell receptor (beta chain) was found in a study of T cells in Graves' hyperthyroidism and ophthalmopathy. Germline trimming cut 4 bases from V and 7 bases from J; bases unmatched to any gene: 2. The CDR3 extends over 13 amino acids. The germline V gene encodes CDR1 DFQATT and CDR2 SNEGSKA (reference sequence). A lack of ophthalmopathy progression within 18 months defined stable Graves' hyperthyroidism. It was approximately 9.4 ml of fresh peripheral blood that supplied the PBMCs. Details on this clonotype: Its antigen remains unknown.

Whole-study results and caveats: Classification by a 13 V-J model distinguished ophthalmopathy from stable hyperthyroidism. Most expanded thyroid clonotypes above 0.001 also appeared in blood.

Amplification yielded TCR beta CDR3 regions, with RNA transcripts as the source. The primer set for the first-round RT-PCR of the TCR CDR3 was HTBI. Via MiXCR, TCRdb re-called the multiplex PCR reads, giving one row per CDR3 protein. Of hundreds of thousands of distinct CDR3 sequences listed, 15% to 18% are singletons. The specimen was blood. The chain is built from TRBV20-1 and TRBJ1-6; 9 bases align to TRBD1. The source of this sequence is a woman aged 18-35 years with Graves' hyperthyroidism. CDR3 DNA sequence: TGCAGTGCTAATGGACAGGGGAATTCACCCCTCCACTTT. Residues: CSANGQGNSPLHF.